Following are 10 T cell receptor beta chains from one sample sequenced in a study of blood T cells in healthy people across ages. Combining a sample-barcoded 5' primer with a J-beta primer mix, a second PCR ran for roughly 7 to 12 cycles. TCRdb processed the 5' RACE reads anew with MiXCR; each CDR3 protein has one entry. This sample yields about 1,400,000 distinct CDR3 sequences, of which about 43% are seen a single time; 7.9% belongs to the top ten. The source material was blood. Every receptor here comes from a woman younger than 30 in good health.

The chain employs TRBV28 and TRBJ2-2; D is unresolved. V shed 5 bases and J shed 9 bases, with 7 bases lying between them. The germline V gene has CDR1 MDHEN and CDR2 SYDVKM. This CDR3 has 11 amino acids. CDR3 loop: CASSTQRELFF. The CDR3 DNA reads as TGTGCCAGCAGTACACAGCGGGAGCTGTTTTTT.

In its sample, this clonotype was seen a few times. The chain couples TRBV5-1 to TRBJ2-1; a possible D gene is TRBD1 (6 bases). The germline CDR1 and CDR2 sequences are SGHRS and YFSETQ. The CDR3 has 15 residues. V lost 0 bases and J lost 6, with 13 bases in between. DNA for the CDR3: TGCGCCAGCAGCTTGGCTAAAACAGGGTTCAATGAGCAGTTCTTC. The encoded protein is CASSLAKTGFNEQFF.

This clonotype came up a few times. The chain links TRBV28 to TRBJ2-5; the D gene is possibly TRBD1 (6 bases). This CDR3 is 13 amino acids long. The V gene's germline CDR1 is MDHEN and CDR2 SYDVKM. V shed 7 bases and J shed 7 bases, with 16 bases lying between them. CDR3 DNA sequence: TGTGCCAGCACTCGACAGGCCCTCCGGACCCAGTACTTC. It specifies CASTRQALRTQYF.

This clonotype was seen a handful of times. The chain has TRBV25-1 and TRBJ1-2, with D possibly matching TRBD1 (5 bases). This CDR3 spans 11 amino acids. Germline V gives CDR1 MGHDK, CDR2 SYGVNS. Trimming pared 8 bases from V and 8 bases from J, leaving 12 bases between. CDR3: CASEGWGGYTF. The CDR3 bases are TGTGCCAGCGAAGGCTGGGGGGGCTACACCTTC.

The chain joins TRBV11-2 to TRBJ1-2, with D possibly matching TRBD1 (6 bases). The germline CDR1 and CDR2 sequences are SGHAT and FQNNGV. The CDR3 is made up of 14 amino acids. V lost 5 bases and J 0 bases, leaving 10 bases between the germline ends. For the CDR3, the DNA is TGTGCCAGCAGCCCATGGACAGCTAACTATGGCTACACCTTC. Translating it yields CASSPWTANYGYTF.

This clonotype was observed a handful of times. The chain combines TRBV18 with TRBJ2-1; no definite D call. Germline V gives CDR1 KGHSH, CDR2 LQKENI. This CDR3 has 13 amino acids. V was shortened by 6 bases and J by 8 bases, with 14 bases between the two germline ends. In nucleotides, the CDR3 is TGTGCCAGCTCGCTCCTCCTGAACGATGAGCAGTTCTTC. This encodes CASSLLLNDEQFF.

The V gene is TRBV6-5, the J gene TRBJ2-6; D gene ambiguous. The CDR3 is 13 residues long. Trimming pared 0 bases from V and 7 bases from J, leaving 4 bases between. Germline CDR1 reads MNHEY; CDR2 reads SVGAGI. CDR3 amino acids: CASSYSRANVLTF. CDR3 nucleotides: TGTGCCAGCAGTTACTCTCGTGCCAACGTCCTGACTTTC.

This chain links TRBV27 with TRBJ1-2; TRBD1 matches at 8 bases. Germline lookup yields CDR1 MNHEY and CDR2 SMNVEV (reference sequence). The CDR3 length is 15 residues. Germline trimming cut 1 base from V and 8 bases from J; bases unmatched to any gene: 9. The CDR3 DNA reads as TGTGCCAGCAGTTTATTTGGGGCAGGGGGCGAGGGCTACACCTTC. As protein: CASSLFGAGGEGYTF.

The CDR3 DNA reads TGCGCCAGCAGCCAAGGCCCAATTCACACAGATACGCAGTATTTT. Translating gives CASSQGPIHTDTQYF. This chain links TRBV4-1 with TRBJ2-3; no reliable D call. The CDR3 covers 15 residues. Germline CDR1 reads MGHRA; CDR2 reads YSYEKL. With 1 base removed from V and 2 bases from J, the gap between germline ends came to 10 bases.

The V and J genes are TRBV7-9 and TRBJ1-2; D is undetermined. CDR1 and CDR2 (germline): SEHNR, FQNEAQ (reference sequence). CDR3 length: 13 amino acids. V was pared by 7 bases and J by 1 base, with 10 bases between. CDR3 sequence (DNA): TGTGCCAGCACCTACACCCTTAACTATGGCTACACCTTC. It codes for CASTYTLNYGYTF.